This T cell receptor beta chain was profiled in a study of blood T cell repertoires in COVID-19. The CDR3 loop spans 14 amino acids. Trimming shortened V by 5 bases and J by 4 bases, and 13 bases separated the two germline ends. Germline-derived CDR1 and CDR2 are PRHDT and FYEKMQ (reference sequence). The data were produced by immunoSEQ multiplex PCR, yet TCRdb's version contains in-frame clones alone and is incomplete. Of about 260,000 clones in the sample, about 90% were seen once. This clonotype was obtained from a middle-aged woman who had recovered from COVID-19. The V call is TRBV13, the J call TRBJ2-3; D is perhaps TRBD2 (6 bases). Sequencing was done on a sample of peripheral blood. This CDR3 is CASSASPGADTQYF. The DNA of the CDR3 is TGTGCCAGCAGCGCCTCCCCGGGGGCAGATACGCAGTATTTT.